The entry that follows covers one TCR beta chain sequence. This sample was taken from a study of blood T cell repertoires in COVID-19. Trimming left V 3 bases short and J 7 bases short, with 6 bases between. CDR3 length equals 11 residues. Germline V gene lookup returns CDR1 SNHLY and CDR2 FYNNEI. TCRdb keeps only in-frame clones here, not all; method: immunoSEQ multiplex PCR. The repertoire includes some 25,000 clones, about 91% of them detected once, and roughly 2% sits in the top ten. This rearrangement joins TRBV2 to TRBJ2-5, with TRBD2 as a possible D gene (6 bases). The clonotype comes from a human donor in a cohort sampled during active COVID-19. The sample was peripheral blood. The CDR3 reads CASSERGTQYF. The CDR3 DNA sequence: TGTGCCAGCAGTGAGCGGGGGACCCAGTACTTC.